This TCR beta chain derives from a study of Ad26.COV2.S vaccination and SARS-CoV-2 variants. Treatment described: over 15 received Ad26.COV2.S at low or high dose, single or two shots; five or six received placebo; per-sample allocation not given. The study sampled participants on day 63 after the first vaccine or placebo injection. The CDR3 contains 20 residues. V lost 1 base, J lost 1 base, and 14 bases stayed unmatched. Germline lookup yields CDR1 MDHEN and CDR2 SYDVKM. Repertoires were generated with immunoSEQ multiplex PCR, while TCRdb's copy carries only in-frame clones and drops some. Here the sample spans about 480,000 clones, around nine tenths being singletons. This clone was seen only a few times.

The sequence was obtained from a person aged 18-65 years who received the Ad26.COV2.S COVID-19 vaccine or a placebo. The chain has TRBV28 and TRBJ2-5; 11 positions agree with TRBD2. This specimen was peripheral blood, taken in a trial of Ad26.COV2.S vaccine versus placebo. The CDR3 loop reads CASSLFRLLISGRVQETQYF. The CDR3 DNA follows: TGTGCCAGCAGTTTATTCCGGCTTCTCATTAGCGGGAGGGTCCAAGAGACCCAGTACTTC.